Listed below are T cell receptor beta chains from one sample, sequenced in a study of T cells in Graves' hyperthyroidism and ophthalmopathy. TCRdb independently ran MiXCR on the multiplex PCR reads; one entry per CDR3 protein. Found here are 400,000 or so distinct CDR3 sequences, 13% to 15% of them singletons; the top ten hold under 25%. What was sequenced was blood. The receptors come from a woman aged 55 to 70 with Graves' ophthalmopathy. The CDR3 runs from the conserved cysteine through the conserved F or W. A D gene is named only where the DNA matches it firmly. Size values are once, few and many counts, or a class for expanded clones, and some rows have none.

-	TRBV6-1	few	TRBJ1-1	TGTGCCAGCAGTGAAGCTTTCTTT	CASSEAFF
-	TRBV2	many	TRBJ1-1	TGTGCCAGCAGTGAAGCGCGGGTTGGGAACACTGAAGCTTTCTTT	CASSEARVGNTEAFF
-	TRBV12-3/TRBV12-4	many	TRBJ2-3	TGTGCCAGCAGTTTAGCCCCGGTAGGCGCTAGAGGGGATACGCAGTATTTT	CASSLAPVGARGDTQYF
-	TRBV5-5	-	TRBJ1-4	TGTGCCAGCGCTCGGGCCGAAAAACTGTTTTTT	CASARAEKLFF
-	TRBV30	many	TRBJ1-1	TGTGCCTGGAGTACAAGGGGTCACTACATGAACACTGAAGCTTTCTTT	CAWSTRGHYMNTEAFF
-	TRBV18	many	TRBJ1-1	TGTGCCAGCTCGCCTTCGCCCGGGGACACTGAAGCTTTCTTT	CASSPSPGDTEAFF
-	TRBV7-2	many	TRBJ2-7	TGTGCCAGCAGCCCCTTGGGTCTCCCCTACGAGCAGTACTTC	CASSPLGLPYEQYF
-	TRBV6-2/TRBV6-3	few	TRBJ2-3	TGTGCCAGCAGTAGAAGACCACAGGGCACAGATACGCAGTATTTT	CASSRRPQGTDTQYF
TRBD2	TRBV4-1	many	TRBJ2-7	TGCGCCAGCAGCCAAGAATGGGGTGCGGGAGGCTACGAGCAGTACTTC	CASSQEWGAGGYEQYF
TRBD2	TRBV24-1	few	TRBJ2-5	TGTGCCACCAGCGGGCGGGGGGAAGAGACCCAGTACTTC	CATSGRGEETQYF
TRBD2	TRBV28	many	TRBJ2-1	TGTGCCAGTTACCCCCCCTCAACTAGCGGGAGGGTTAATGAGCAGTTCTTC	CASYPPSTSGRVNEQFF
-	TRBV28	many	TRBJ1-5	TGTGCCAGCACCACTCCCTCCACGGGGCAGCCCCAGCATTTT	CASTTPSTGQPQHF
-	TRBV7-9	-	TRBJ2-1	TGTGCCAGCAGCCCCGAGGGACGGAATGAGCAGTTCTTC	CASSPEGRNEQFF